The 20 T cell receptor beta chains presented below share a single source sample, sequenced in a study of metastatic and nonmetastatic thyroid tumors. TCRdb recomputed clones from the PCR reads via MiXCR. The sample yields tens of thousands of clones, about 22% seen once. Prior to thyroid surgery, none of the patients had received any treatment. Sequenced: blood. These receptor sequences come from a female donor with papillary thyroid cancer or a benign thyroid nodule (not recorded which). Some clones in this sample may be carry-over from other donors' samples.

About this clone: A much larger clone differs by one base, so this may be a read error. The chain couples TRBV5-5 to TRBJ1-2, with D hard to call. Trimming took 0 bases from V and 6 from J, leaving 15 bases between them. Germline values: CDR1 SGHKS, CDR2 YYEKEE (reference sequence). This CDR3 is built from 15 residues. In DNA form, the CDR3 reads TGTGCCAGCAGCTTGGCCGTTAATATTGTGCATGGCTACACCTTC. This gives the protein CASSLAVNIVHGYTF.

This clone appeared many times. The V call is TRBV2, the J call TRBJ1-1, with D possibly TRBD1 on 6 matching bases. The V and J ends lost 0 bases and 3 bases respectively, with 14 bases between them. The CDR3 contains 16 residues. Germline CDR1 is SNHLY and CDR2 is FYNNEI. The CDR3 spells CASSEALGGRDTEAFF. DNA of the CDR3: TGTGCCAGCAGTGAAGCGCTCGGGGGGCGAGACACTGAAGCTTTCTTT.

This clone was observed at least ten times. This chain links TRBV5-4 with TRBJ1-4; maybe TRBD1 (5 bases). Between the trimmed V and J ends, which lost 0 bases and 6 bases, there was a span of 6 bases. Germline V CDR1 and CDR2: SGHNT, YYREEE (reference sequence). The CDR3 spans 13 residues. The chain's CDR3 is CASSLVGDEKLFF. The CDR3 region has the DNA TGTGCCAGCAGCTTGGTGGGGGATGAAAAACTGTTTTTT. The whole variable domain, remainder taken from reference TRBV5-4 and TRBJ1-4, is ETGVTQSPTHLIKTRGQQVTLRCSSQSGHNTVSWYQQALGQGPQFIFQYYREEENGRGNFPPRFSGLQFPNYSSELNVNALELDDSALYLCASSLVGDEKLFFGSGTQLSVL.

J is TRBJ2-7 and V is TRBV28; D possibly uses TRBD1 or TRBD2 (5 bases each). The CDR3 length is 16 residues. V lost 5 bases and J 2 bases, leaving 19 bases between the germline ends. Germline lookup yields CDR1 MDHEN and CDR2 SYDVKM. The chain's CDR3 is CASSTHLGDAAYEQYF. CDR3 sequence (DNA): TGTGCCAGCAGTACGCACCTCGGGGACGCAGCCTACGAGCAGTACTTC.

This clone was found many times. The CDR3 loop reads CASSESLTEAFF. The CDR3 nucleotides read TGCGCCAGCAGTGAGTCATTGACCGAAGCTTTCTTT. The chain links TRBV10-1 to TRBJ1-1, with D unclear. Trimming shortened V by 0 bases and J by 8 bases, and 7 bases separated the two germline ends. From germline, CDR1 is WNHNN and CDR2 SYGVQD (reference sequence). This CDR3 contains 12 residues.

The sample holds one count of this clone. This chain joins TRBV5-6 and TRBJ2-1; tentatively, D is TRBD1 or TRBD2 (5 bases each). V shed 4 bases and J shed 2 bases, with 19 bases lying between them. The CDR3 is made up of 17 amino acids. Germline assignment: CDR1 SGHDT and CDR2 YYEEEE. The CDR3, as DNA: TGTGCCAGCAGCCCCCTAGATAGACAGCGGACCTACAATGAGCAGTTCTTC. As protein: CASSPLDRQRTYNEQFF.

Concerning this clone itself: One end of the junction fails to match germline, which may point to a read error. CDR3 region: CASSEAMTSGKDEQLF. In DNA, the CDR3 is TGTGCCAGCAGTGAAGCAATGACTAGCGGGAAAGATGAGCAGTTATTC. The chain links TRBV6-1 to TRBJ2-1, with 11 bases aligning to TRBD2. The CDR3 runs 16 residues. The germline V gene encodes CDR1 MNHNS and CDR2 SASEGT.

As for this clone: Just one base apart from a much larger clone, this may be a read error. The sample has other DNA sequences that encode this CDR3 too. The chain employs TRBV28 and TRBJ1-2, with D perhaps matching TRBD1 (5 bases). Germline V gene lookup returns CDR1 MDHEN and CDR2 SYDVKM. This CDR3 is 14 amino acids long. The CDR3 region is CASSRLGGGYGYTF. CDR3 sequence (DNA): TGTGCCAGCAGTCGACTGGGGGGTGGCTATGGCTACACATTC.

In DNA, the CDR3 is TGTGCCAGCAGTGAAGGTAACCACCTCGACGGCTACACCTTC. It specifies CASSEGNHLDGYTF. The chain combines TRBV25-1 with TRBJ1-2, with no clear D. The CDR3 is 14 residues long. Between the trimmed V and J ends, which lost 2 bases and 8 bases, there was a span of 15 bases. In germline, CDR1 is MGHDK, CDR2 SYGVNS.

This clone showed up many times. This chain uses TRBV20-1 with TRBJ1-2, with D perhaps matching TRBD1 (5 bases). Germline CDR1 and CDR2: DFQATT and SNEGSKA (reference sequence). CDR3 length equals 14 residues. V shed 0 bases and J shed 2 bases, with 10 bases lying between them. DNA of the CDR3: TGCAGTGCTAGAGATCCAGGGTTGAACTATGGCTACACCTTC. Encoded protein: CSARDPGLNYGYTF.

The J gene is TRBJ2-1, the V gene TRBV7-2; no definite D call. The CDR3 length is 12 residues. The V end was cut by 1 base, the J end by 6 bases, with 4 bases between. Germline CDR1 and CDR2: SGHTA and FQGNSA. In DNA, the CDR3 is TGTGCCAGCAGCTTAGACATCAATGAGCAGTTCTTC. Its protein is CASSLDINEQFF. Full variable domain (rest looked up from reference TRBV7-2 and TRBJ2-1): GAGVSQSPSNKVTEKGKDVELRCDPISGHTALYWYRQSLGQGLEFLIYFQGNSAPDKSGLPSDRFSAERTGGSVSTLTIQRTQQEDSAVYLCASSLDINEQFFGPGTRLTVL.

This clone was counted many times. For the CDR3, the DNA is TGTGCCAGCAGCGTATTTTCTAGTAGCGATGAGCAGTTCTTC. It translates to CASSVFSSSDEQFF. This rearrangement joins TRBV9 to TRBJ2-1, with D possibly matching TRBD2 (5 bases). CDR3 length: 14 amino acids. The V gene lost 1 base and the J gene lost 8 bases, with 13 bases spanning the gap. Germline V lookup: CDR1 SGDLS, CDR2 YYNGEE.

The chain joins TRBV20-1 to TRBJ1-5; TRBD1 might be the D (5 bases). V was clipped by 3 bases and J by 6 bases, with 12 bases between them. Germline CDR1 DFQATT, CDR2 SNEGSKA (reference sequence). The CDR3 totals 13 residues. CDR3 loop: CSARWGESQPQHF. CDR3 nucleotides: TGCAGTGCTAGGTGGGGGGAGTCTCAGCCCCAGCATTTT.

This clone was recorded at least ten times. The V gene is TRBV13, the J gene TRBJ2-2, with D perhaps TRBD2 (5 bases). Germline V gene data show CDR1 as PRHDT and CDR2 as FYEKMQ (reference sequence). CDR3 length equals 13 residues. V shed 7 bases and J shed 2 bases, with 8 bases lying between them. The CDR3 spells CASTRGNTGELFF. CDR3 coding DNA: TGTGCCAGCACTCGGGGAAACACCGGGGAGCTGTTTTTT.

By proportion, this clone is medium-sized. The rearrangement links TRBV6-1 to TRBJ2-1; 9 bases align to TRBD2. The CDR3 has 15 amino acids. CDR1 is MNHNS, CDR2 SASEGT, per germline. Trimming at V came to 4 bases and at J to 2 bases, leaving 3 bases not matched to a gene. Here the CDR3 reads CASSVLAGTYNEQFF. The CDR3 nucleotides are TGTGCCAGCAGTGTACTAGCGGGCACCTACAATGAGCAGTTCTTC.

Regarding this clone: The junction departs from germline at one end; a sequencing error may be responsible. The genes are TRBV5-1 and TRBJ2-1, with 7 bases fitting TRBD2. The CDR3 is 14 amino acids. Germline loops: CDR1 SGHRS, CDR2 YFSETQ. The CDR3: CAISRRTSDNEQFF. CDR3 DNA: TGCGCCATCAGCCGACGTACTAGCGACAATGAGCAGTTCTTC.

This sequence joins TRBV4-1 and TRBJ2-2, with D unresolved. V shed 1 base and J shed 1 base, with 7 bases lying between them. The germline V gene has CDR1 MGHRA and CDR2 YSYEKL. The CDR3 length is 15 residues. The CDR3 here is CASSQGRRNTGELFF. CDR3 nucleotide sequence: TGCGCCAGCAGCCAAGGGAGACGGAACACCGGGGAGCTGTTTTTT.

For this clone: A read error is likely, as this CDR3 ends without the conserved phenylalanine or tryptophan. The chain uses TRBV2 and TRBJ1-6, with D hard to call. The CDR3 has 14 residues. Germline V gives CDR1 SNHLY, CDR2 FYNNEI. Deletions cut 6 bases from V and 10 bases from J, with 16 bases between. The CDR3 DNA reads TGTGCCAGCAGCGGACGCTTGACGTCCTCACCCCTCCACGTT. Its translation is CASSGRLTSSPLHV.

In this sample, this clone turned up many times. The chain employs TRBV7-2 and TRBJ2-7, with D tentatively TRBD1 or TRBD2 (6 bases each). The CDR3 is 15 residues long. The V end was cut by 3 bases, the J end by 4 bases, with 16 bases between. Germline V CDR1 and CDR2: SGHTA, FQGNSA. In nucleotides, the CDR3 is TGTGCCAGCAGCTTTCTCTGGGGGGCCGGTTACGAGCAGTACTTC. Amino acids: CASSFLWGAGYEQYF.

This clone appeared many times. The same CDR3 arises from other DNA sequences in this sample as well. The CDR3 nucleotides are TGCGCCAGCAGCTTGAAAGGATGGCTAGCGAGGAATGAGCAGTTCTTC. Translated, it gives CASSLKGWLARNEQFF. V usage is TRBV5-1 and J usage is TRBJ2-1; perhaps TRBD2 as D (6 bases). The germline V gene encodes CDR1 SGHRS and CDR2 YFSETQ. Trimming cost V 1 base and J 7 bases, with 18 bases left between them. The CDR3 extends over 16 amino acids.